These 19 T cell receptor beta chains originate from one sample sequenced in a study of cytomegalovirus exposure and HLA in healthy donors. This PCR relied on a set of 60 Vbeta primers and 13 Jbeta primers. Here immunoSEQ multiplex PCR was the method, and the copy in TCRdb shows in-frame clones only, minus some. This sample has 110,000 to 150,000 clones, with over 70% found just once. Sequencing was done on a sample of PBMCs. These receptors came from a man aged 25 to 40 in good health and CMV-seronegative.

About this clone: A read error may account for a junction end that differs from germline. The sample carries other DNA sequences with the same CDR3. The gene calls are TRBV28 and TRBJ2-1, with D maybe TRBD2 (5 bases). In germline, CDR1 is MDHEN, CDR2 SYDVKM. The CDR3 runs 11 residues. DNA for the CDR3: TGTGCCAGTAGTTTCAATTACGGGAAGTTCTTC. Encoded protein: CASSFNYGKFF.

This chain's CDR3 is CASSILGSGGAWGTDTQYF. CDR3 DNA sequence: TGTGCCAGCAGCATCCTGGGTAGCGGGGGGGCCTGGGGCACAGATACGCAGTATTTT. V gene TRBV13 combines with J gene TRBJ2-3, with 11 bases aligning to TRBD2. Germline CDR1 is PRHDT and CDR2 is FYEKMQ (reference sequence). The CDR3 runs to 19 residues. V trimming: 5 bases; J trimming: 1 base; junction bases outside the gene matches: 14.

The genes are TRBV19 and TRBJ2-7; 7 bases are a match to TRBD1. The germline V gene encodes CDR1 LNHDA and CDR2 SQIVND (reference sequence). The trim removed 11 bases at V and 1 base at J, leaving 11 bases unmatched. The CDR3 is 14 residues long. Here the CDR3 DNA reads TGTGCCCGCCTCTACCGGACAGGTTCCTACGAGCAGTACTTC. Amino acids: CARLYRTGSYEQYF.

This clone was seen a few times. The rearrangement joins TRBV5-4 to TRBJ1-5, with 8 bases that match TRBD1. Trimming removed 3 bases from V and 6 bases from J; junction bases left unmatched: 11. Germline CDR1 is SGHNT and CDR2 is YYREEE (reference sequence). The CDR3 totals 16 residues. In DNA form, the CDR3 reads TGTGCCAGCAGCTGGTATGCAGGGGGCATGCGTCAGCCCCAGCATTTT. This encodes CASSWYAGGMRQPQHF.

The gene calls are TRBV21-1 and TRBJ2-7; whether TRBD1, the table's D call, matches the DNA was not checked. TRBV21-1 has pseudogene status. The CDR3 is 12 amino acids. The CDR3, as DNA: TGTGCCAGCAGCCGCTACAGGGTCGAGCAGTACTTC. This translates into CASSRYRVEQYF.

On this clone: Likely a read error: the CDR3 ends without its conserved phenylalanine or tryptophan. The chain recombines TRBV7-9 with TRBJ1-1; perhaps TRBD1 as D (5 bases). The CDR3 consists of 13 residues. Trimming cost V 2 bases and J 7 bases, with 11 bases left between them. The germline V gene encodes CDR1 SEHNR and CDR2 FQNEAQ (reference sequence). The CDR3 region is CASSLIREGEAFL. CDR3 DNA: TGTGCCAGCAGCTTAATCAGGGAGGGTGAAGCTTTCCTT.

V usage is TRBV5-1 and J usage is TRBJ2-1; 13 bases fit TRBD2. V lost 5 bases to trimming and J lost 2 bases; unmatched junction nucleotides: 13. From germline, CDR1 is SGHRS and CDR2 YFSETQ. The CDR3 contains 19 residues. The chain's CDR3 is CASSRGLAGAGRPYNEQFF. Written as DNA, the CDR3 is TGCGCCAGCAGTCGAGGACTAGCGGGAGCCGGAAGACCCTACAATGAGCAGTTCTTC. The full variable domain, its missing parts supplied by reference TRBV5-1 and TRBJ2-1, is KAGVTQTPRYLIKTRGQQVTLSCSPISGHRSVSWYQQTPGQGLQFLFEYFSETQRNKGNFPGRFSGRQFSNSRSEMNVSTLELGDSALYLCASSRGLAGAGRPYNEQFFGPGTRLTVL.

A remark on this clone: A read error may account for a junction end that differs from germline. J is TRBJ2-3 and V is TRBV7-7; TRBD1 agrees at 11 bases. From germline, CDR1 is SSHAT and CDR2 FNYEAQ (reference sequence). This CDR3 spans 15 amino acids. CDR3 sequence: CASSPDRGRTDTQYF. For the CDR3, the DNA is TGTGCTAGCAGCCCGGACAGGGGGCGAACAGATACGCAGTATTTT.

This clone was seen a few times. This chain uses TRBV27 with TRBJ2-1, with TRBD1 identical over 9 bases. The CDR3 consists of 16 residues. Germline assignment: CDR1 MNHEY and CDR2 SMNVEV (reference sequence). After removal of 8 bases from V and 4 bases from J, the junction contained 12 bases not matched to a gene. The DNA for the CDR3 is TGTGCCAGCCAGTGGGCCGGGACAGGGAAATACAATGAGCAGTTCTTC. This sequence encodes CASQWAGTGKYNEQFF.

The sample holds a few counts of this clone. The J gene is TRBJ1-1, the V gene TRBV5-1; TRBD1 is a possible D gene (5 bases). The ends were cut back, 3 bases at V and 3 bases at J, with 9 bases in the middle. From germline, CDR1 is SGHRS and CDR2 YFSETQ. The CDR3 spans 13 residues. CDR3: CASSSPGDTEAFF. The CDR3, as DNA: TGCGCCAGCAGCTCACCGGGGGACACTGAAGCTTTCTTT.

In this sample, this clone turned up once. This chain uses TRBV30 with TRBJ1-2, with TRBD1 matching 7 bases. CDR3 length: 11 residues. Germline CDR1 is GTSNPN and CDR2 is SVGIG (reference sequence). Trimming took 6 bases from V and 3 from J; bases not matched to a gene: 1. The CDR3 spells CACQGDYGYTF. Written as DNA, the CDR3 is TGTGCCTGCCAGGGGGACTATGGCTACACCTTC. The full variable domain, with the rest looked up from reference TRBV30 and TRBJ1-2, is SQTIHQWPATLVQPVGSPLSLECTVEGTSNPNLYWYRQAAGRGLQLLFYSVGIGQISSEVPQNLSASRPQDRQFILSSKKLLLSDSGFYLCACQGDYGYTFGSGTRLTVV.

The chain carries TRBV25-1 and TRBJ2-7; unclear D gene. This CDR3 contains 12 residues. The germline V gene encodes CDR1 MGHDK and CDR2 SYGVNS. Trimming took 3 bases from V and 2 from J, leaving 5 bases between them. The CDR3 DNA is TGTGCCAGCAGTGACGACACCTACGAGCAGTACTTC. Translation gives CASSDDTYEQYF.

The V gene is TRBV6-5, the J gene TRBJ1-2, with TRBD1 matching 9 bases. CDR3 length: 16 residues. Germline V CDR1 and CDR2: MNHEY, SVGAGI. Losses at the gene ends were 1 base for V and 4 bases for J; bases not matched to a gene: 7. The CDR3 spells CASSYWGQGSAYGYTF. DNA for the CDR3: TGTGCCAGCAGTTACTGGGGACAGGGATCCGCCTATGGCTACACCTTC.

In its sample, this clone was seen once. The J gene is TRBJ1-1, the V gene TRBV4-1; no definite D call. Germline V CDR1 and CDR2: MGHRA, YSYEKL. This CDR3 region has 15 residues. V lost 1 base and J 7 bases, leaving 16 bases between the germline ends. The CDR3 region is CASSQGLTTTSEAFF. CDR3 nucleotide sequence: TGCGCCAGCAGCCAAGGGTTAACAACCACCAGTGAAGCTTTCTTT.

Of note for this clone: An end of the junction does not agree with germline; a read error may underlie this. The CDR3 DNA reads as TGTTCCAGCAGCTCACCGACTAGCCGCGACCTCACAGATACGCAGTATTTT. It translates to CSSSSPTSRDLTDTQYF. The V gene is TRBV7-9, the J gene TRBJ2-3; 7 nucleotides agree with TRBD2. In germline, CDR1 is SEHNR, CDR2 FQNEAQ (reference sequence). The CDR3 runs 17 residues.

This chain uses TRBV7-2 with TRBJ1-2; D may be TRBD1 (6 bases). CDR1 and CDR2 from the germline V gene are SGHTA and FQGNSA. Trimming pared 5 bases from V and 5 bases from J, leaving 15 bases between. The CDR3 length is 14 residues. CDR3 protein: CASSLQGGGYGYTF. The CDR3 DNA reads as TGTGCCAGCAGCCTACAAGGGGGAGGGTATGGCTACACCTTC. Full variable domain (remainder filled in from reference TRBV7-2 and TRBJ1-2): GAGVSQSPSNKVTEKGKDVELRCDPISGHTALYWYRQSLGQGLEFLIYFQGNSAPDKSGLPSDRFSAERTGGSVSTLTIQRTQQEDSAVYLCASSLQGGGYGYTFGSGTRLTVV.

The chain has TRBV7-9 and TRBJ1-2, with D possibly matching TRBD1 (5 bases). This CDR3 has 11 amino acids. In germline, CDR1 is SEHNR, CDR2 FQNEAQ (reference sequence). The CDR3 protein is CSSGQNYGYTF. The CDR3 DNA sequence: TGTTCCTCTGGACAAAACTATGGCTACACCTTC.

The chain uses TRBV5-6 and TRBJ1-6; 7 bases fit TRBD1. CDR1 is SGHDT, CDR2 YYEEEE, per germline. V dropped 7 bases and J dropped 10; count of bases not matched to a gene: 8. This CDR3 is built from 13 residues. This CDR3 is CASLWTGGSPLHF. In nucleotides, the CDR3 is TGTGCCAGCCTTTGGACAGGCGGATCACCCCTCCACTTT. Full variable domain (missing parts from reference TRBV5-6 and TRBJ1-6): DAGVTQSPTHLIKTRGQQVTLRCSPKSGHDTVSWYQQALGQGPQFIFQYYEEEERQRGNFPDRFSGHQFPNYSSELNVNALLLGDSALYLCASLWTGGSPLHFGNGTRLTVT.

This chain joins TRBV7-9 and TRBJ2-7; D may be TRBD2 (6 bases). Germline CDR1 and CDR2: SEHNR and FQNEAQ (reference sequence). Trimming pared 0 bases from V and 7 bases from J, leaving 7 bases between. This CDR3 region has 12 residues. The CDR3 region is CASSLAAGEQYF. CDR3 nucleotides: TGTGCCAGCAGCTTAGCGGCGGGGGAGCAGTACTTC.